This T cell receptor beta chain appears in the sequencing data of a study of cytomegalovirus exposure and HLA in healthy donors. The V and J ends lost 9 bases and 1 base respectively, with 16 bases between them. The CDR3 loop spans 14 amino acids. Germline loops: CDR1 SNHLY, CDR2 FYNNEI. The repertoire was sequenced with immunoSEQ multiplex PCR; TCRdb's copy has only in-frame clones and lacks some. Counted here are roughly 200,000 clones, 86% occurring once; the ten biggest clones make up around 7.2%. Sequenced input: PBMCs. The J gene is TRBJ2-7, the V gene TRBV2; the D gene is possibly TRBD1 (6 bases). The source of this sequence is a young man in good health and CMV-seropositive. DNA for the CDR3: TGTGCCAGTACGACAGGCGGGTGGTCCTACGAGCAGTACTTC. The encoded protein is CASTTGGWSYEQYF.